This TCR beta chain was documented in a study of control samples from healthy donors and cancer patients. The assay was immunoSEQ multiplex PCR, and TCRdb's table has in-frame clones only and misses some. The repertoire includes 110,000 to 150,000 clones, about nine tenths of them detected once, and 4% to 5.5% sits in the top ten. This CDR3 is 15 amino acids long. Per germline, CDR1 MNHEY and CDR2 SVGAGI. Trimming left V 6 bases short and J 3 bases short, with 18 bases between. The specimen sequenced was blood. The chain employs TRBV6-5 and TRBJ2-7; D is perhaps TRBD2 (5 bases). The receptor comes from a man aged 25 to 40 in good health. The chain's CDR3 is CASSSRGLVSYEQYF. CDR3 nucleotide sequence: TGTGCCAGCAGCTCGCGAGGACTCGTAAGCTACGAGCAGTACTTC.